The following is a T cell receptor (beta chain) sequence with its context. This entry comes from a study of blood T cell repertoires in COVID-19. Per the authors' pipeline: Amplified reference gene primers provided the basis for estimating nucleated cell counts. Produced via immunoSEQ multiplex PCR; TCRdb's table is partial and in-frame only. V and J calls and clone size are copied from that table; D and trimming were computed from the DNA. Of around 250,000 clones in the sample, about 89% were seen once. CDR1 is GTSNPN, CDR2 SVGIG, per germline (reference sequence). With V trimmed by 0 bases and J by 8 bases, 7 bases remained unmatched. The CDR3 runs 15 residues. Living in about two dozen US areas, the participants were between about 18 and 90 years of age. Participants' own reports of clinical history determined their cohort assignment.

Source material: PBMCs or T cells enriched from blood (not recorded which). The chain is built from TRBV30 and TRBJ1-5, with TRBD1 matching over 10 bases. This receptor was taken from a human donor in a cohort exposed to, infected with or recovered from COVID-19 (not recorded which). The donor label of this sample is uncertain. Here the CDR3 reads CAWSVLGQGMEPQHF. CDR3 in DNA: TGTGCCTGGAGTGTACTGGGACAGGGGATGGAGCCCCAGCATTTT.